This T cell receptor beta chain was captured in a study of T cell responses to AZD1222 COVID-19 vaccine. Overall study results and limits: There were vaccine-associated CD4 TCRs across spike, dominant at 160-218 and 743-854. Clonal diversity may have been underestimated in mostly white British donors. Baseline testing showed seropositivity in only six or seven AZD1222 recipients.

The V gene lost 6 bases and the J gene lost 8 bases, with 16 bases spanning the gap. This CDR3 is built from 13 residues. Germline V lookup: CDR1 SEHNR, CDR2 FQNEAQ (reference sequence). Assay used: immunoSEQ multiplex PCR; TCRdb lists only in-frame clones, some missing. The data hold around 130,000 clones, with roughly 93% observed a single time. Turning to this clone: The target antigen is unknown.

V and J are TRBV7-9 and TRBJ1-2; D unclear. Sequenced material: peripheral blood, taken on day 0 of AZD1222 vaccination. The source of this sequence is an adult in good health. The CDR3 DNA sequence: TGTGCCAGCAGTCCGCCAAGGGTTGAAGGCTACACCTTC. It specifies CASSPPRVEGYTF. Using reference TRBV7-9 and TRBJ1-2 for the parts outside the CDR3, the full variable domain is DTGVSQNPRHKITKRGQNVTFRCDPISEHNRLYWYRQTLGQGPEFLTYFQNEAQLEKSRLLSDRFSAERPKGSFSTLEIQRTEQGDSAMYLCASSPPRVEGYTFGSGTRLTVV.